This T cell receptor beta chain came from a study of T-cell memory formation after mild COVID-19 (dated by TCRdb to the early 2020s). Notes on the research overall: TCR sequence clusters from the two donors were found to be largely donor specific. T-cell clones expanding and contracting after mild COVID-19 in a couple of donors were tracked by longitudinal TCRalpha and TCRbeta repertoire sequencing. The cohort comprised two young, previously healthy adult volunteers, one female and one male.

From its cysteine to its phenylalanine, the CDR3 spans 16 amino acids. Left in the record is the CDR3 DNA by itself, 48 bases read in frame from the first base. The germline V gene encodes CDR1 LNHNV and CDR2 YYDKDF (reference sequence). The V end loses 0 bases and the J end loses 7 bases, and a stretch of 16 bases separates them. The instrument given in TCRdb is Illumina NovaSeq 6000. TCRalpha and TCRbeta cDNA libraries were constructed by 5'RACE with constant-segment primers, with sample barcodes and unique molecular identifiers being introduced. RNA was extracted from every sample with Trizol reagent. Library amplification was performed in two PCR steps, and a second sample barcode and Illumina TruSeq adapters were introduced in the second step. Sequencing of the libraries was done on an Illumina NovaSeq, producing 2 x 150 bp paired-end reads. On the study's bioinformatics: The reads were demultiplexed and collapsed into UMI-guided consensus sequences using migec v1.2.7. Using mixcr v2.1.11, UMI consensuses were aligned to TRA and TRB V and J templates and then assembled into clonotypes. A clonotype was counted as expanded or contracted only if both edgeR and NoisET called the change significant, with noise models trained on biological replicates. For edgeR calls, a false discovery rate-adjusted p below 0.01 and a log2 fold-change threshold of 1 were applied. As an exploratory analysis of dynamics, max-normalized trajectories of the 1000 most abundant clonotypes were examined with PCA combined with hierarchical clustering. Each responding clone was given a CD4 or CD8 phenotype based on the CD4+ and CD8+ repertoires, which had been sequenced separately. TCRdb handled the public reads itself, with Q25 trimming in fastp and clone calling in MiXCR, and kept productive beta chains. A single entry per CDR3 protein holds the most common genes and DNA from its merged rows. The V and J calls and clone size come from TCRdb's table, not from the authors' own analysis. Recorded for this sample are 250,000 or so distinct CDR3 sequences; approximately 9% of them occurred a single time. Together, the top ten hold under 25% of the sample.

Here is what the overall study found, with its caveats: From day 15 to 85, contracting clones showed balanced CD4/CD8 phenotypes, whereas a second wave of clones that expanded from day 15 to 37 leaned towards CD4+. Some responding clones were detected in pre-infection memory, suggesting pre-existing cross-reactive memory T cells joined the SARS-CoV-2 response. Contracting CD4+ clones were located mainly in the CM and EM memory subsets, whereas CD8+ clones were found to be enriched in EMRA. SARS-CoV-2 specificity of the second-wave clones peaking on day 37 was not confirmed. The study included only a couple of mild cases, and larger cohorts that include severe cases with pre-infection samples were judged to be necessary.

This clonotype was seen more than once but under ten times. Its antigen remains unidentified. Base qualities are not recorded, but no much larger clone differs from it by a single base. Ficoll-Paque density gradient centrifugation was used to isolate PBMCs. The receptor was isolated from a man aged 18 to 30 who had mild COVID-19 (a few samples of this study predate the infection). The sample titles of this study are shuffled in the database, so cell type and time point are left out; the donor was told from shared clones. The chain joins TRBV15 to TRBJ2-1; the D gene assignment is perhaps TRBD1 or TRBD2, with each matching 5 bases. The sequenced sample was PBMCs or a T cell subset sorted from them (not recorded which). The CDR3 region has the sequence CATSRDRPGPSNEQFF. The DNA sequence reads TGTGCCACCAGCAGAGATCGCCCGGGACCCTCGAATGAGCAGTTCTTC.